Sequencing of this TCR beta chain was carried out in a study of identical twins. Using its own MiXCR run on the 5' RACE reads, TCRdb lists one record per CDR3 protein. The sample has some 190,000 distinct CDR3 sequences, 15% seen once. Germline CDR1 and CDR2: MGHDK and SYGVNS. The CDR3 covers 16 residues. V shed 0 bases and J shed 6 bases, with 14 bases lying between them. The same sample was also studied in work on T cells expressing NK-cell markers.

Material: CD8+ T cells sorted from blood. This rearrangement joins TRBV25-1 to TRBJ2-2; the D call may be TRBD1 or TRBD2 (5 bases each). The source of this sequence is a woman aged 18-29 years in good health. As DNA, the CDR3 is TGTGCCAGCAGTGAATATGGGGCAGGGACGGCCGGGGAGCTGTTTTTT. This codes for CASSEYGAGTAGELFF.